The clone carrying this TCR beta chain was observed a few times. Its antigen is unidentified. The germline V gene has CDR1 LNHDA and CDR2 SQIVND (reference sequence). V gave up 5 bases and J gave up 5 bases, with 13 bases separating them. CDR3 length equals 14 residues. Sorting with CD45RO/CCR7/CD25/CD127/CD95/CD27 yielded naive, central memory, regulatory and stem-like memory CD4+ cells. This sample is drawn from a study of beta chain features in type 1 diabetes. Study-wide points: All four CD4+ subsets of Type 1 diabetes patients contained TCRB CDR3s that were moderately but significantly shorter.

Sequencing targeted expressed TCRB transcripts, as all isolated RNA had been reverse transcribed. Here immunoSEQ multiplex PCR was the method, and the copy in TCRdb shows in-frame clones only, minus some. This sample has some 280,000 clones; 14% occur once, and the top ten carry more than 0.015%. The sequence was obtained from a man aged 30 to 45 with type 1 diabetes. Sequenced input: naive CD4+ T cells from blood. The chain combines TRBV19 with TRBJ1-5, with TRBD1 as a possible D gene (6 bases). CDR3: CASSGTGWDQPQHF. The CDR3 DNA follows: TGTGCCAGTAGTGGCACAGGGTGGGATCAGCCCCAGCATTTT.